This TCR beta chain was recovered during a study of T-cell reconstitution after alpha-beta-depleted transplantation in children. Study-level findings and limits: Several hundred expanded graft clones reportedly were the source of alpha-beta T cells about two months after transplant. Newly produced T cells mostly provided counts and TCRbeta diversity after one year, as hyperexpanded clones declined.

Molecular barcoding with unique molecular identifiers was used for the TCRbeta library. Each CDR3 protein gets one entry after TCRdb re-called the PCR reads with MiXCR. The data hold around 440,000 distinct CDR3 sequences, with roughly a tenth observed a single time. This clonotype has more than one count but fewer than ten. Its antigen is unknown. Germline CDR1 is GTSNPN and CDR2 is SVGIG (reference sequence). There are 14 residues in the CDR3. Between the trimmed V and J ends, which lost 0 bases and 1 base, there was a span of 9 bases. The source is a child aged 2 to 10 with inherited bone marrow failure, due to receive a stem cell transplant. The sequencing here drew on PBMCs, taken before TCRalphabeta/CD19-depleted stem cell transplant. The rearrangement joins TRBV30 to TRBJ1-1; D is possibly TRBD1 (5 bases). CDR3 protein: CAWSVWQGNTEAFF. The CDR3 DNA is TGTGCCTGGAGTGTATGGCAGGGGAACACTGAAGCTTTCTTT. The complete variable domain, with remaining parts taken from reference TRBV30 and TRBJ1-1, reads SQTIHQWPATLVQPVGSPLSLECTVEGTSNPNLYWYRQAAGRGLQLLFYSVGIGQISSEVPQNLSASRPQDRQFILSSKKLLLSDSGFYLCAWSVWQGNTEAFFGQGTRLTVV.